Below are 10 T cell receptor beta chains sequenced from a single sample in a study of blood T cell repertoires in COVID-19. Data came from immunoSEQ multiplex PCR; TCRdb stores just in-frame clones and leaves some out. The sample carries more than 110,000 clones, 70% to 80% recorded once. Sequenced input: peripheral blood. The source of these receptors is a woman aged 80 or over with active or convalescent COVID-19.

Concerning this clone: Its ends do not fully match the called genes, so a read error is possible. The chain couples TRBV29-1 to TRBJ2-2; D unresolved. This CDR3 comprises 11 residues. Per germline, CDR1 SQVTM and CDR2 ANQGSEA. The CDR3 here is CSAINSGELFF. The CDR3 DNA reads as TGCAGCGCCATAAACAGCGGGGAGCTGTTTTTT.

The chain recombines TRBV7-9 with TRBJ1-6, with D unclear. Per germline, CDR1 SEHNR and CDR2 FQNEAQ (reference sequence). Trimming removed 2 bases at V and 0 bases at J, with 8 bases between. This CDR3 is 16 amino acids long. Written as DNA, the CDR3 is TGTGCCAGCAGCTTACCAGGTCCCTCCTATAATTCACCCCTCCACTTT. It codes for CASSLPGPSYNSPLHF.

This rearrangement joins TRBV7-2 to TRBJ1-2; tentatively, D is TRBD1 (6 bases). The CDR3 length is 16 residues. In germline, CDR1 is SGHTA, CDR2 FQGNSA. The V end was cut by 1 base, the J end by 0 bases, with 12 bases between. The CDR3 DNA reads TGTGCCAGCAGCTTAGATAGGAGGACAGCTAACTATGGCTACACCTTC. Amino acids: CASSLDRRTANYGYTF.

CDR3 in DNA: TGTGCCAGCAGCGGACGGACAGTGTACGAGCAGTACTTC. Translated: CASSGRTVYEQYF. The genes are TRBV21-1 and TRBJ2-7; TRBD1, the D gene given by the table, was not confirmed from the DNA. TRBV21-1 is reported as a pseudogene. The CDR3 contains 13 residues.

A single count supports this clone. This chain joins TRBV9 and TRBJ2-5, with 8 bases identical to TRBD1. Germline CDR1 SGDLS, CDR2 YYNGEE. After removal of 4 bases from V and 2 bases from J, the junction contained 10 bases not matched to a gene. The CDR3 is made up of 16 amino acids. The CDR3: CASSIGQGGLQETQYF. The CDR3 nucleotides are TGTGCCAGCAGCATCGGACAGGGCGGTTTACAAGAGACCCAGTACTTC.

This clone has only a few counts. This chain uses TRBV20-1 with TRBJ1-5, with D maybe TRBD1 (6 bases). Germline assignment: CDR1 DFQATT and CDR2 SNEGSKA (reference sequence). Between the trimmed V and J ends, which lost 3 bases and 1 base, there was a span of 10 bases. This CDR3 region has 14 residues. CDR3: CSASVGASNQPQHF. The DNA for the CDR3 is TGCAGTGCTAGTGTGGGGGCGAGCAATCAGCCCCAGCATTTT.

The chain combines TRBV6-6 with TRBJ1-5; 7 bases line up with TRBD1. Unmatched junction bases numbered 12, after V lost 11 bases and J lost 8 bases. Germline assignment: CDR1 MNHNY and CDR2 SVGAGI (reference sequence). This CDR3 is 13 amino acids long. In DNA, the CDR3 is TGTGCCGGAGCGAACAGGGGTAGGGAGCCCCAGCATTTT. It encodes CAGANRGREPQHF.

There are a few counts of this clone. The chain carries TRBV7-2 and TRBJ2-2, with D tentatively TRBD1 (5 bases). CDR3 length: 18 amino acids. In germline, CDR1 is SGHTA, CDR2 FQGNSA. Trimming took 4 bases from V and 4 from J, leaving 22 bases between them. The CDR3 region is CASSYDAAGSPVTGELFF. For the CDR3, the DNA is TGTGCCAGCAGCTACGACGCCGCAGGGTCACCAGTCACCGGGGAGCTGTTTTTT.

V is TRBV6-2 or TRBV6-3 and J is TRBJ2-1; 9 bases match TRBD1. Germline V lookup: CDR1 MNHEY, CDR2 SVGEGT. The V segment lost 0 bases and the J segment 3 bases; nucleotides outside the gene matches: 3. This CDR3 has 16 amino acids. The chain's CDR3 is CASSYSGTGIYNEQFF. The CDR3 region has the DNA TGTGCCAGCAGTTACTCCGGGACAGGGATCTACAATGAGCAGTTCTTC.

The chain uses TRBV11-2 and TRBJ2-1; the match to TRBD2 covers 12 bases. There are 17 residues in the CDR3. Germline lookup yields CDR1 SGHAT and CDR2 FQNNGV. V was pared by 5 bases and J by 0 bases, with 5 bases of the junction left unmatched. CDR3 in amino acids: CASSPWTSGNSYNEQFF. The CDR3 DNA is TGTGCCAGCAGCCCTTGGACTAGCGGGAACTCCTACAATGAGCAGTTCTTC. Drawing the rest from reference TRBV11-2 and TRBJ2-1, the complete variable domain is EAGVAQSPRYKIIEKRQSVAFWCNPISGHATLYWYQQILGQGPKLLIQFQNNGVVDDSQLPKDRFSAERLKGVDSTLKIQPAKLEDSAVYLCASSPWTSGNSYNEQFFGPGTRLTVL.